A selection of T cell receptor beta chains follows, all from one sample in a study of blood T cell repertoires in COVID-19. Profiling relied on immunoSEQ multiplex PCR, and the TCRdb table lists in-frame clones only, not all of them. Found here are 110,000 or so clones, roughly 90% of them singletons; the top ten hold about 8%. The sequencing input was peripheral blood. The receptors were sampled from a human donor in a cohort sampled during active COVID-19. Both conserved end residues are part of each CDR3. The order of the fields is J gene, clone size, V gene, D gene, CDR3 protein. D genes are given only for firm matches. Expanded clones are given a class, and other clones once, few, many or no size at all.

TRBJ1-2,NA,TRBV6-4,NA,CASSSEAAANYGYTF
TRBJ2-7,NA,TRBV7-9,TRBD2,CASSLSGEGREQYF
TRBJ2-7,NA,TRBV6-1,TRBD2,CASSEGLASYEQYF
TRBJ2-1,NA,TRBV9,NA,CASSVITGDTYNEQFF
TRBJ2-7,NA,TRBV28,NA,CASSWSGATYEQYF
TRBJ1-2,NA,TRBV7-9,TRBD1,CASSPKDRAEGYTF
TRBJ2-2,NA,TRBV7-9,TRBD2,CASSPSGGGITGELFF
TRBJ2-7,few,TRBV3-1/TRBV3-2,NA,CASSQAVYEQYF
TRBJ2-1,few,TRBV7-8,TRBD2,CASSTLAGEDDEQFF
TRBJ1-1,NA,TRBV12-5,NA,CASGLVLVAWERRGAEAFF
TRBJ2-7,NA,TRBV6-5,NA,CASSKKDRNSYEQYF
TRBJ1-2,NA,TRBV5-4,TRBD1,CASSTPGQGDGYTF
TRBJ2-7,few,TRBV3-1/TRBV3-2,TRBD2,CASSLRGLAGVEQYF
TRBJ1-2,NA,TRBV20-1,NA,CSARPREDYTF
TRBJ1-3,NA,TRBV30,TRBD1,CAWRLGGSGNTIYF
TRBJ2-5,NA,TRBV19,TRBD2,CASSISRAGGRETQYF
TRBJ1-6,few,TRBV7-2,NA,CASSPPGYNSPLHF
TRBJ2-5,NA,TRBV18,TRBD2,CASSPPSGGAGETQYF
TRBJ2-5,NA,TRBV19,TRBD1,CASSIGTGAEIETQYF
TRBJ1-5,NA,TRBV7-8,TRBD1,CASSLARGQPNQPQHF
TRBJ1-3,few,TRBV28,NA,CASTPGGFGNTIYF
TRBJ2-1,NA,TRBV5-1,NA,CASSLGPSGVSSYNEQFF
TRBJ1-1,NA,TRBV14,NA,CASSSYRTKDTEAFF
TRBJ2-1,NA,TRBV19,TRBD2,CASSIDGRASGWSSYNEQFF
TRBJ2-1,NA,TRBV7-2,TRBD2,CASSLSSGRALQFF
TRBJ2-7,NA,TRBV3-1/TRBV3-2,NA,CASSQDRSRGGEQYF
TRBJ2-2,NA,TRBV24-1,TRBD1,CATSFGQGRFF
TRBJ2-7,NA,TRBV19,NA,CASSNQRSSYEQYF
TRBJ2-1,NA,TRBV5-1,TRBD2,CASSLAWREASNEQFF
TRBJ2-7,few,TRBV11-3,TRBD1,CASSSLPGQGNHEQYF
TRBJ1-6,once,TRBV5-1,TRBD1,CASSLVRRDRDNSPLHF
TRBJ1-2,NA,TRBV14,TRBD1,CASSQVDRGVGGYTF
TRBJ2-1,NA,TRBV28,TRBD2,CASSIRLAPSSYNEQFF
TRBJ2-1,NA,TRBV19,NA,CASNQDRGSYNEQFF
TRBJ1-1,NA,TRBV14,NA,CASSSFDRLNTEAFF